The 31 T cell receptor beta chains presented below share a single source sample, sequenced in a study of CD8+ T cells in alopecia areata. Reverse transcribed after extraction, RNA yielded cDNA as the sequencing template. The method was immunoSEQ multiplex PCR; TCRdb's version includes in-frame clones alone and lacks a portion of them. This repertoire shows 140,000 to 150,000 clones, approximately 51% found once; its top ten account for approximately 1%. The specimen was CD4+ T cells sorted from blood, collected at week 0. The receptors come from a human donor with alopecia areata.

The V gene is TRBV29-1, the J gene TRBJ2-3; 12 nucleotides align to TRBD2. The CDR3 extends over 17 amino acids. Trimming removed 3 bases from V and 6 bases from J; junction bases left unmatched: 13. Germline CDR1 SQVTM, CDR2 ANQGSEA. For the CDR3, the DNA is TGCAGCGTTGAGGCCCCCCTGCTAGCGGGGGGGCAGGATACGCAGTATTTT. Its protein is CSVEAPLLAGGQDTQYF.

This chain joins TRBV5-1 and TRBJ2-2; the D is unclear. V was trimmed by 4 bases and J by 7 bases, leaving 14 bases between them. Germline V lookup: CDR1 SGHRS, CDR2 YFSETQ. This CDR3 contains 14 residues. The CDR3 nucleotides read TGCGCCAGCAGCCTAAGTCCCGATTTCGGGGAGCTGTTTTTT. It codes for CASSLSPDFGELFF.

The J gene is TRBJ2-7, the V gene TRBV28; D remains unclear. V lost 3 bases and J lost 7, with 4 bases in between. CDR1 and CDR2 (germline): MDHEN, SYDVKM. The CDR3 covers 10 residues. DNA of the CDR3: TGTGCCAGCAGTTTCAGGGAGCAGTACTTC. It yields the protein CASSFREQYF.

This sequence joins TRBV28 and TRBJ1-5; 11 bases fit TRBD1. The CDR3 sequence is 17 residues long. V lost 5 bases, J lost 2 bases, and 8 bases stayed unmatched. Germline CDR1 and CDR2: MDHEN and SYDVKM. CDR3 nucleotide sequence: TGTGCCAGCAGTCCCCGCGGGACAGGGGGGGGCAATCAGCCCCAGCATTTT. Its translation: CASSPRGTGGGNQPQHF.

This clone appeared a few times. The chain recombines TRBV30 with TRBJ1-5; TRBD1 is a possible D gene (6 bases). The CDR3 consists of 12 residues. V shed 0 bases and J shed 7 bases, with 7 bases lying between them. CDR1 GTSNPN and CDR2 SVGIG come from the germline V gene (reference sequence). The CDR3 bases are TGTGCCTGGAGTGTGGGACAACAGCCCCAGCATTTT. Its protein product is CAWSVGQQPQHF.

This clone was observed a few times. The V call is TRBV27, the J call TRBJ2-5, with no clear D. From germline, CDR1 is MNHEY and CDR2 SMNVEV (reference sequence). The V end was cut by 3 bases, the J end by 5 bases, with 10 bases between. The CDR3 runs to 13 residues. The CDR3 DNA follows: TGTGCCAGCAGTTTTGGTCTCGGGGAGACCCAGTACTTC. This encodes CASSFGLGETQYF.

V is TRBV18 and J is TRBJ2-3; D gene unclear. Germline V gene lookup returns CDR1 KGHSH and CDR2 LQKENI. V lost 3 bases to trimming and J lost 1 base, with 8 bases between them. This CDR3 is built from 14 residues. CDR3 residues: CASSPQTRTDTQYF. The CDR3 DNA follows: TGTGCCAGCTCACCCCAGACTCGCACAGATACGCAGTATTTT.

The genes are TRBV6-5 and TRBJ1-2, with D unresolved. Germline-derived CDR1 and CDR2 are MNHEY and SVGAGI. V gave up 4 bases and J gave up 1 base, with 16 bases separating them. The length of the CDR3 is 16 residues. For the CDR3, the DNA is TGTGCCAGCAGTTCCAACACTGACGTATATAACTATGGCTACACCTTC. It yields the protein CASSSNTDVYNYGYTF.

This chain joins TRBV7-6 and TRBJ2-2; tentatively, D is TRBD2 (6 bases). The CDR3 covers 15 residues. V lost 2 bases and J 1 base, leaving 8 bases between the germline ends. Germline CDR1 and CDR2: SGHVS and FNYEAQ. The DNA for the CDR3 is TGTGCCAGCAGCTTAACTAGCAGGAACACCGGGGAGCTGTTTTTT. Its translation is CASSLTSRNTGELFF. Combining the CDR3 with reference TRBV7-6 and TRBJ2-2 gives the whole variable domain GAGVSQSPRYKVTKRGQDVALRCDPISGHVSLYWYRQALGQGPEFLTYFNYEAQQDKSGLPNDRFSAERPEGSISTLTIQRTEQRDSAMYRCASSLTSRNTGELFFGEGSRLTVL.

In its sample, this clone ranks as medium-sized. The chain carries TRBV14 and TRBJ2-1; D is unclear. CDR1 and CDR2 (germline): SGHDN, FVKESK. The CDR3 runs 14 residues. V lost 5 bases, J lost 6 bases, and 14 bases lay in between. CDR3 sequence: CASSWPGRVNEQFF. The CDR3 nucleotides read TGTGCCAGCAGCTGGCCTGGTCGGGTCAATGAGCAGTTCTTC.

In nucleotides, the CDR3 is TGTGCCATCAGTGGGACAGGGCAAACCATATATTTT. It translates to CAISGTGQTIYF. This chain uses TRBV10-3 with TRBJ1-3, with 8 bases identical to TRBD1. The CDR3 extends over 12 amino acids. Losses at the gene ends were 4 bases for V and 10 bases for J; bases not matched to a gene: 3. Germline V gene data show CDR1 as ENHRY and CDR2 as SYGVKD.

The chain recombines TRBV7-8 with TRBJ2-1, with D possibly being TRBD2 (5 bases). This CDR3 is built from 14 residues. Per the germline V gene, CDR1 is SGHVS and CDR2 is FQNEAQ. The V end lost 5 bases, the J end lost 3 bases, and 11 bases lay between the germline ends. The chain's CDR3 is CASSQERHYNEQFF. The CDR3 DNA sequence: TGTGCCAGCAGCCAGGAGCGGCACTACAATGAGCAGTTCTTC.

This chain connects TRBV9 to TRBJ1-2; unclear D gene. Per germline, CDR1 SGDLS and CDR2 YYNGEE. V shed 0 bases and J shed 4 bases, with 10 bases lying between them. The CDR3 contains 14 residues. For the CDR3, the DNA is TGTGCCAGCAGCGTAGAAAGTCAGGCCTATGGCTACACCTTC. Amino acid sequence: CASSVESQAYGYTF.

This clone was detected once. The chain links TRBV29-1 to TRBJ2-5; 12 positions agree with TRBD1. The DNA end lines up better with TRBJ2-7; the J call may be wrong. Germline CDR1 and CDR2: SQVTM and ANQGSEA. This CDR3 has 13 amino acids. Written as DNA, the CDR3 is TGCAGCGCAACCGGGACAGGGGGCGCCGAGCAGTACTTC. Translated, it gives CSATGTGGAEQYF.

This clone was found a few times. The CDR3 protein is CAISAGTPSEAFF. DNA of the CDR3: TGTGCCATCAGTGCCGGGACCCCTTCCGAAGCTTTCTTT. The J gene is TRBJ1-1, the V gene TRBV10-3; D might be TRBD1 (5 bases). CDR1 is ENHRY, CDR2 SYGVKD, per germline. V was clipped by 4 bases and J by 8 bases, with 14 bases between them. This CDR3 is 13 amino acids long.

The chain uses TRBV6-5 and TRBJ2-1; a possible D gene is TRBD2 (5 bases). V shed 7 bases and J shed 6 bases, with 19 bases lying between them. CDR3 length: 15 amino acids. Per germline, CDR1 MNHEY and CDR2 SVGAGI. The CDR3 protein is CASMARGWYSNEQFF. In DNA form, the CDR3 reads TGTGCCAGCATGGCCCGGGGATGGTACAGCAATGAGCAGTTCTTC.

This clone was seen once. The rearrangement joins TRBV29-1 to TRBJ2-5; TRBD2 matches 9 bases. V was pared by 3 bases and J by 0 bases, with 5 bases of the junction left unmatched. The CDR3 loop spans 15 amino acids. Germline CDR1 is SQVTM and CDR2 is ANQGSEA. CDR3 residues: CSVDGLAGYQETQYF. CDR3 in DNA: TGCAGCGTTGACGGGCTAGCGGGGTACCAAGAGACCCAGTACTTC.

This clone came up once. J is TRBJ1-2 and V is TRBV30; maybe TRBD1 (5 bases). The CDR3 is 15 amino acids. V was trimmed by 0 bases and J by 6 bases, leaving 17 bases between them. The germline V gene has CDR1 GTSNPN and CDR2 SVGIG (reference sequence). The CDR3 nucleotides read TGTGCCTGGAGTGTATTCTTTGGGGGGAGAGATGGCTACACCTTC. The encoded protein is CAWSVFFGGRDGYTF.

The chain links TRBV5-1 to TRBJ1-1, with 7 bases matching TRBD1. Germline CDR1 and CDR2: SGHRS and YFSETQ. Trimming removed 4 bases from V and 4 bases from J; junction bases left unmatched: 10. CDR3 length equals 15 residues. CDR3 sequence reads: CASSTGQPGFTEAFF. CDR3 bases: TGCGCCAGCAGCACGGGACAGCCGGGGTTCACTGAAGCTTTCTTT.

The chain employs TRBV28 and TRBJ2-5; D not resolved. V was shortened by 8 bases and J by 4 bases, with 17 bases between the two germline ends. Germline assignment: CDR1 MDHEN and CDR2 SYDVKM. The CDR3 length is 14 residues. The CDR3 DNA reads as TGTGCCAGCGGTACTCCGATGACAAGAGAGACCCAGTACTTC. It is translated as CASGTPMTRETQYF.

CDR3 in amino acids: CASSVREGVRGTQYF. In DNA, the CDR3 is TGTGCCAGCAGTGTACGGGAGGGTGTCAGGGGTACGCAGTATTTT. This chain links TRBV6-1 with TRBJ2-3; 8 bases are a match to TRBD2. The CDR3 is made up of 15 amino acids. The germline gives CDR1 MNHNS, CDR2 SASEGT. The junction had 11 bases not matched to a gene; V was cut back by 4 bases and J by 8 bases.

J is TRBJ2-2 and V is TRBV5-1; 7 nucleotides agree with TRBD1. The germline V gene has CDR1 SGHRS and CDR2 YFSETQ. Germline trimming cut 4 bases from V and 0 bases from J; bases unmatched to any gene: 3. There are 15 residues in the CDR3. CDR3: CASSVDRANTGELFF. CDR3 DNA sequence: TGCGCCAGCAGCGTCGACAGGGCGAACACCGGGGAGCTGTTTTTT.

This clone occurred a few times. The rearrangement uses TRBV18 and TRBJ1-1; 8 positions agree with TRBD1. This CDR3 comprises 16 residues. Germline values: CDR1 KGHSH, CDR2 LQKENI. V lost 5 bases to trimming and J lost 1 base; unmatched junction nucleotides: 9. This CDR3 reads CASSTSDRGQNTEAFF. The CDR3 DNA is TGTGCCAGCTCAACCTCCGACAGGGGACAGAACACTGAAGCTTTCTTT.

This clone was seen once. Here the CDR3 DNA reads TGCGCCAGCAGCTTCCGGGGACTAGCGGGAGGCGGCACAGATACGCAGTATTTT. Residues: CASSFRGLAGGGTDTQYF. The V call is TRBV5-1, the J call TRBJ2-3; 15 nucleotides match TRBD2. Germline V gene sequence: CDR1 SGHRS, CDR2 YFSETQ. The CDR3 is made up of 18 amino acids. With 2 bases clipped from V and 1 base from J, the junction kept 5 bases outside the gene matches.

V usage is TRBV28 and J usage is TRBJ2-4; D remains ambiguous. Germline V gene sequence: CDR1 MDHEN, CDR2 SYDVKM. CDR3 length: 15 residues. Trimming left V 6 bases short and J 0 bases short, with 12 bases between. This CDR3 reads CASRRERVAKNIQYF. The CDR3 DNA reads TGTGCCAGCAGACGCGAGCGCGTAGCCAAAAACATTCAGTACTTC. Full variable domain (remainder filled in from reference TRBV28 and TRBJ2-4): DVKVTQSSRYLVKRTGEKVFLECVQDMDHENMFWYRQDPGLGLRLIYFSYDVKMKEKGDIPEGYSVSREKKERFSLILESASTNQTSMYLCASRRERVAKNIQYFGAGTRLSVL.

The CDR3 DNA reads TGTGCCAGTAGTATGGGAGGGATACGCCAAGAGACCCAGTACTTC. Encoded protein: CASSMGGIRQETQYF. The chain combines TRBV19 with TRBJ2-5; 7 bases match TRBD2. The germline gives CDR1 LNHDA, CDR2 SQIVND (reference sequence). Germline trimming cut 3 bases from V and 1 base from J; bases unmatched to any gene: 5. The CDR3 is 15 amino acids.

V usage is TRBV15 and J usage is TRBJ2-6; 9 positions match TRBD1. This CDR3 has 17 residues. V lost 7 bases to trimming and J lost 0 bases; unmatched junction nucleotides: 7. CDR1 is LNHNV and CDR2 is YYDKDF in the germline V gene (reference sequence). CDR3 nucleotides: TGTGCCACCAAAAGGGGACAGGGAGCCTCTGGGGCCAACGTCCTGACTTTC. Residues: CATKRGQGASGANVLTF. The whole variable domain, filled in from reference TRBV15 and TRBJ2-6, reads DAMVIQNPRYQVTQFGKPVTLSCSQTLNHNVMYWYQQKSSQAPKLLFHYYDKDFNNEADTPDNFQSRRPNTSFCFLDIRSPGLGDTAMYLCATKRGQGASGANVLTFGAGSRLTVL.

This clone was observed a handful of times. V usage is TRBV29-1 and J usage is TRBJ2-1; possible D gene TRBD2, 6 bases. The V gene lost 7 bases and the J gene lost 9 bases, with 19 bases spanning the gap. Germline V gives CDR1 SQVTM, CDR2 ANQGSEA. This CDR3 spans 13 amino acids. CDR3 in amino acids: CSAGLTSYGEQFF. The CDR3 region has the DNA TGCAGCGCCGGGCTGACTAGTTATGGTGAGCAGTTCTTC.

This clone was recorded a few times. V and J are TRBV28 and TRBJ2-5, with a tentative D call TRBD2 (5 bases). CDR1 is MDHEN and CDR2 is SYDVKM in the germline V gene. This CDR3 is 11 amino acids long. The chain's CDR3 is CASRVQETQYF. Written as DNA, the CDR3 is TGTGCTTCGAGGGTTCAAGAGACCCAGTACTTC.

The chain carries TRBV29-1 and TRBJ1-1, with no clear D. Germline V gene data show CDR1 as SQVTM and CDR2 as ANQGSEA. Trimming cost V 3 bases and J 1 base, with 6 bases left between them. This CDR3 spans 12 amino acids. CDR3 amino acids: CSVEAPNTEAFF. CDR3 coding DNA: TGCAGCGTTGAGGCCCCGAACACTGAAGCTTTCTTT. Together with reference TRBV29-1 and TRBJ1-1, the CDR3 gives the full variable domain: SAVISQKPSRDICQRGTSLTIQCQVDSQVTMMFWYRQQPGQSLTLIATANQGSEATYESGFVIDKFPISRPNLTFSTLTVSNMSPEDSSIYLCSVEAPNTEAFFGQGTRLTVV.

In nucleotides, the CDR3 is TGTGCCAGCAGGACAGGATCCTACGAGCAGTACTTC. As protein: CASRTGSYEQYF. The rearrangement joins TRBV6-5 to TRBJ2-7; maybe TRBD1 (6 bases). This CDR3 is 12 amino acids long. Trimming shortened V by 6 bases and J by 1 base, and 7 bases separated the two germline ends. The germline CDR1 and CDR2 sequences are MNHEY and SVGAGI.